This entry describes one T cell receptor beta chain. The antigen is unknown. Despite likely unrecorded immune exposures, the donors were nominally healthy at the time of sampling. The sample is drawn from a study of cytomegalovirus exposure and HLA in healthy donors. The primer mix had 60 Vbeta and 13 Jbeta primers. The data were produced by immunoSEQ multiplex PCR, yet TCRdb's version contains in-frame clones alone and is incomplete. The table lists around 140,000 clones, approximately 84% of them singletons. Germline CDR1 SGHRS, CDR2 YFSETQ. CDR3 length equals 15 residues. With 0 bases removed from V and 3 bases from J, the gap between germline ends came to 11 bases. Study observations and caveats: Apparent HLA restriction characterized most CMV-associated TCR beta chains in a later analysis.

The sequence was collected from a woman aged 55 to 70 in good health and CMV-seropositive. The sample was PBMCs. This chain links TRBV5-1 with TRBJ2-3; a weak D match, TRBD1 (6 bases). CDR3 residues: CASSLEDRLTDTQYF. The CDR3 DNA sequence: TGCGCCAGCAGCTTGGAGGACAGATTGACAGATACGCAGTATTTT.